The T cell receptor beta chain described here comes from a study of blood T cell repertoires in COVID-19. Study background: Acute-phase and convalescent COVID-19 samples originated in the United States, Italy and Spain. PBMCs, B-cell-depleted T cells, or T cells provided the cDNA or gDNA that made up the material.

V lost 0 bases to trimming and J lost 11 bases, with 7 bases between them. Per the germline V gene, CDR1 is MNHNS and CDR2 is SASEGT. This CDR3 is 11 amino acids long. Authors' methods: Estimation of nucleated cell counts was performed using reference gene primer amplification. The table came from immunoSEQ multiplex PCR; TCRdb's copy has only in-frame clones and leaves some out. D and trimming were read from the DNA, whereas the V and J calls and clone size are those reported in that table. The profile shows around 130,000 clones, roughly four fifths of them singletons. Material for sequencing was peripheral blood. The receptor's source is a woman aged 50 to 60 with acute or convalescent COVID-19. The genes are TRBV6-1 and TRBJ1-1; possible D gene TRBD1, 5 bases. CDR3 residues: CASSEAGRAFF. DNA of the CDR3: TGTGCCAGCAGTGAAGCGGGGCGCGCTTTCTTT.